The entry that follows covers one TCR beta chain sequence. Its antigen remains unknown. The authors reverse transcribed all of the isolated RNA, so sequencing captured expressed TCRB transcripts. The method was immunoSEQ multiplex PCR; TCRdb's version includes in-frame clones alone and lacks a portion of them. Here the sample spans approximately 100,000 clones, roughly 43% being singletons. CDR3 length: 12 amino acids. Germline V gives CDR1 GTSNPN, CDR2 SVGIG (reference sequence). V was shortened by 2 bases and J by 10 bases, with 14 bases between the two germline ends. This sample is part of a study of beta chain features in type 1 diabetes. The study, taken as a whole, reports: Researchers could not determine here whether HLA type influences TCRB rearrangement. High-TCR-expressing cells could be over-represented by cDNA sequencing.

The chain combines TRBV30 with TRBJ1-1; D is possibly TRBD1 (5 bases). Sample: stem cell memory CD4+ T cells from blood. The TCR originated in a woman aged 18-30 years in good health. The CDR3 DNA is TGTGCCTGGAGTAGAGGGGAGGTGGGAGCTTTCTTT. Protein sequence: CAWSRGEVGAFF.